The following is a T cell receptor beta chain sequence with its context. This entry is derived from a study of blood T cell repertoires in COVID-19. The ends lost 3 bases at V and 7 bases at J; junction bases unmatched: 14. The CDR3 has 17 amino acids. The germline gives CDR1 SGDLS, CDR2 YYNGEE. Study processing details: From reference gene primer amplification, estimates of nucleated cell counts were derived. Method: immunoSEQ multiplex PCR; TCRdb's copy keeps in-frame clones and lacks some. The DNA gave D and trimming, while V, J and clone size come from that table. The sample contains roughly 260,000 clones, roughly 88% of which appear only once. Self-reported history from a screening survey and questionnaire set each donor's cohort. Cohort 3 donors counted as recovered after two negative PCRs, clearance, or resolved symptoms.

The chain recombines TRBV9 with TRBJ2-1; 9 positions match TRBD2. The sample taken for sequencing was PBMCs or T cells enriched from blood (not recorded which). This receptor was taken from a woman aged 50 to 60 who had recovered from COVID-19. Here the CDR3 reads CASSESRTSAKGNEQFF. The DNA for the CDR3 is TGTGCCAGCAGCGAGAGCAGGACTAGCGCAAAGGGGAATGAGCAGTTCTTC. Combining the CDR3 with reference TRBV9 and TRBJ2-1 gives the whole variable domain DSGVTQTPKHLITATGQRVTLRCSPRSGDLSVYWYQQSLDQGLQFLIQYYNGEERAKGNILERFSAQQFPDLHSELNLSSLELGDSALYFCASSESRTSAKGNEQFFGPGTRLTVL.